This T cell receptor (beta chain) was recovered during a study of long-term antiretroviral therapy in people with HIV (dated by TCRdb to about 2022). Regarding the research as a whole: The earliest samples were collected approximately a decade before the 2015 WHO recommendation for immediate ART, a period when ART was typically delayed until CD4 counts fell. A retrospective serial study tested whether changes in peripheral blood TRB repertoire composition and diversity were associated with ART initiation and durable HIV suppression. From a few dozen adults with confirmed HIV infection, the cohort provided approximately 190 cryopreserved PBMC samples, gathered serially across a mean of about 6 years (range 1-12). About 40% of the 30 participants with HIV were female. No cross-contamination during QIAcube processing was seen in test extractions of a monoclonal T-cell line run alongside a few dozen polyclonal samples.

Cut back by 3 bases and 2 bases, the V and J ends lie 11 bases apart. There are 14 amino acids in the CDR3, from cysteine to phenylalanine inclusive. Only the CDR3 DNA stays, 42 bases, in frame from base 1. Looking up the germline V gene (reference sequence) yields CDR1 LNHNV and CDR2 YYDKDF. Points the paper makes about the study in general: HIV repertoires had narrower CDR3 length ranges than controls, and the network structure suggested an antigen-experienced repertoire that shifted only slightly toward naive after ART. Starting ART was linked to a significant rise in TRB diversity, yet even after long-term ART the diversity remained significantly lower than in transplant donor controls. Since PBMC availability was limited, sequencing covered only the TCR beta chain, with no alpha chain pairing. At every time point, the repertoire was dominated by expanded TRB clones first identified before ART initiation, although this dominance fluctuated and, in many PLHIV, declined after ART. Because pre-ART samples had limited cell numbers, profiling was done on unsorted PBMC rather than on sorted CD4+ and CD8+ T cells. No data were available on ART adherence, viral resistance or therapy changes, limiting inferences about post-ART repertoire changes. The samples span the years 2004 to 2017, and the ART regimens used may be less effective than current regimens.

Sequencing of the TRB variable region was done with the immunoSEQ hsTCRB v3.0 assay at survey level resolution. TRB sequencing targeted a depth of roughly 35,000-55,000 T-cell genomes per sample. Pooled TRB libraries were sequenced on an Illumina MiSeq with a v3 150-cycle kit. The authors' analysis ran thus. Repertoire analysis was run in R within a reproducible Nextflow workflow that covered QC, data transformation and analysis. Custom analyses were implemented in LymphoSeq2, an R package for AIRR-Seq data exploration. Several samples that produced fewer than 5000 total TRB sequences were removed, so some 180 HIV repertoires were analyzed. Among the roughly 200 retained HIV repertoires, fewer than 65 were collected before ART initiation and 129 after ART initiation. Repertoires were downsampled to 5000 TRB nucleotide sequences, and summary statistics were averaged over 100 downsampling iterations. The analysis kept only TRB sequences whose CDR3 regions were at least seven amino acids long. A Shannon entropy-derived clonality score and the Gini coefficient were used to measure diversity. In the repertoire networks, any two of the top 5000 CDR3 amino acid sequences were linked whenever the two sequences differed by an edit distance of one. For TRB CDR3 amino acid sequences, GLIPH2 was used to predict antigen specificity groups and MHC restriction. To flag known associations with CMV, EBV, HIV or tissue antigens, CDR3 amino acid sequences were compared against VDJdb and McPAS-TCR. Pre-ART, post-ART and control groups were compared with Wilcoxon signed-rank tests and Holm-Bonferroni correction. TCRdb stores this immuneACCESS table with in-frame sequences only. Part of the clones is absent; in the studies checked, under half of the shortfall reflects unresolved V genes, and no reason is known for the rest. For V, J and clone size, that table is used; D and trimming come from the DNA. The sample has approximately 13,000 clones on record, 76% of them singletons. The top ten clonotypes cover roughly 25% of the sample.

Participants were included only if at least one PBMC sample before ART initiation and at least two post-ART samples were available. All participants with HIV were treated in the United States of America. Before DNA extraction, cryopreserved samples containing roughly 0.9-11 million PBMC were thawed and washed. At the time of the earliest PBMC sample for each participant with HIV, ages ranged from roughly 23 to 60 years. PBMC samples were contributed by each participant from 1-4 timepoints before ART initiation and 2-8 timepoints after ART initiation, with a median of 7 samples. For every participant, serial HIV viral load, CD4+ T-cell count, ART history and demographic data were obtained. Using a Qiagen kit on a QIAcube, genomic DNA was extracted from unsorted PBMC, with samples processed in batches of 12. For this clone: No antigen is known for it. Base qualities are not provided; no much larger clone lies one nucleotide away.

The receptor was derived from a man in his forties or fifties with HIV. This material consisted of unsorted PBMCs, taken 3.1 years after starting antiretroviral therapy. Recombination joined TRBV15 with TRBJ2-7; the D gene is perhaps TRBD1, on 6 matching bases. In nucleotides, the sequence is TGTGCCACCAGCAGGGCAACAGGGCCCTACGAGCAGTACTTC. The encoded protein is CATSRATGPYEQYF.